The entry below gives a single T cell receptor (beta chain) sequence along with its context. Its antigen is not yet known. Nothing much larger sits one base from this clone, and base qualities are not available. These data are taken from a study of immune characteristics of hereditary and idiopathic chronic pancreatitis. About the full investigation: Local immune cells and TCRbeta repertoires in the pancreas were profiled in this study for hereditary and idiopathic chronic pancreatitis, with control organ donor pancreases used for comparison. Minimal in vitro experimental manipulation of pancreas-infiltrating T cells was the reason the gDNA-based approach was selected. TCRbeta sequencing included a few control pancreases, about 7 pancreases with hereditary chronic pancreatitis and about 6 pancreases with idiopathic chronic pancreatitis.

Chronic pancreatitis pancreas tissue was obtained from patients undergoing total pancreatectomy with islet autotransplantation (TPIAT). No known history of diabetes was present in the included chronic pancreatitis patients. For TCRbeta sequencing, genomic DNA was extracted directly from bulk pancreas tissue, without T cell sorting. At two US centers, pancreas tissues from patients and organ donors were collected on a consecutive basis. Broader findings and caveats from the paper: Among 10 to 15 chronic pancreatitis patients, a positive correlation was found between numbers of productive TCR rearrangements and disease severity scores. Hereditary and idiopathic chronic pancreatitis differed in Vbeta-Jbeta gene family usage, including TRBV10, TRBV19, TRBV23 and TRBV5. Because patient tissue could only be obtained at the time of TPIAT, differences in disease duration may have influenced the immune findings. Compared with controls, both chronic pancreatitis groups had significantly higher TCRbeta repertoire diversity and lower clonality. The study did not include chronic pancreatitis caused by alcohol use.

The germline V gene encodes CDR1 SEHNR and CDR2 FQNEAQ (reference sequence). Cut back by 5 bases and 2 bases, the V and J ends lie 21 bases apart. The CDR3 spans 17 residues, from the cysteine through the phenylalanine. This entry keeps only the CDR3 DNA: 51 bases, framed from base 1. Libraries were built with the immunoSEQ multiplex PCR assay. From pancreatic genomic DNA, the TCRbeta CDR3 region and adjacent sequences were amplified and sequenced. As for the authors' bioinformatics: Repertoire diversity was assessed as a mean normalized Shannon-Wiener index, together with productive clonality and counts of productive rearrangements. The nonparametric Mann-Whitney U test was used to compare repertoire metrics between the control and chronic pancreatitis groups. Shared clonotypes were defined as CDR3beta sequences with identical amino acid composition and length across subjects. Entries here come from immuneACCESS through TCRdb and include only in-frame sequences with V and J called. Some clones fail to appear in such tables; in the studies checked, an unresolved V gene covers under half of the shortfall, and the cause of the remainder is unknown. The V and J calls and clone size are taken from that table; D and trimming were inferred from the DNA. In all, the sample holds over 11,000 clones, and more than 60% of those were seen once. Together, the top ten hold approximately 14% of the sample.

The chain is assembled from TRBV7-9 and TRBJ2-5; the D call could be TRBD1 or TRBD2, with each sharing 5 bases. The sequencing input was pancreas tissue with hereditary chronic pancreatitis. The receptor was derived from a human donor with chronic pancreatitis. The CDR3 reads CASSTFAGRGRQETQYF. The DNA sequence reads TGTGCCAGCAGCACCTTTGCAGGGAGAGGAAGACAAGAGACCCAGTACTTC.